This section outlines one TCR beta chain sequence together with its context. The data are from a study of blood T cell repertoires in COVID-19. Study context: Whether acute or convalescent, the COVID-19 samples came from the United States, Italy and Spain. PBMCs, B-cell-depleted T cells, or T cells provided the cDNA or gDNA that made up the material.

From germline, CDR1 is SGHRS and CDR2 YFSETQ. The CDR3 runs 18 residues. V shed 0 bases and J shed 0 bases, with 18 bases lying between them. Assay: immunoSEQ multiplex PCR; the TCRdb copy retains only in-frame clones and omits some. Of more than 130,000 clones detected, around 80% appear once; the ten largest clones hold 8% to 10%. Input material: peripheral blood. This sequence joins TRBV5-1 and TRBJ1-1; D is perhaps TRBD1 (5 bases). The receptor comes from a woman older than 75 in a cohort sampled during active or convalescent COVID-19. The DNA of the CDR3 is TGCGCCAGCAGCTTGGTTCCGGGGGGAAAATCGATGAACACTGAAGCTTTCTTT. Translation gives CASSLVPGGKSMNTEAFF.